One and the same sample provided the 29 T cell receptor beta chains below, sequenced in a study of T cells after yellow fever vaccination. One entry per CDR3 protein, called by TCRdb with MiXCR from the 5' RACE reads. The sample has around 200,000 distinct CDR3 sequences; approximately 11% are singletons. Sequencing was performed on CD8+ T cells sorted from PBMCs, taken 15 days after the yellow fever booster vaccination. The receptors come from a man aged 18 to 35 who received the YFV17D yellow fever vaccine.

This chain links TRBV11-1 with TRBJ2-2; a weak D match, TRBD1 (5 bases). This CDR3 has 14 amino acids. V gave up 4 bases and J gave up 5 bases, with 11 bases separating them. The germline gives CDR1 SGHAT, CDR2 FQDESV (reference sequence). CDR3 protein: CASSSRQLTGELFF. DNA of the CDR3: TGTGCCAGCAGCTCCCGACAGCTAACCGGGGAGCTGTTTTTT.

CDR3 sequence (DNA): TGCAGCGTTATAGGGTTCATGAACACTGAAGCTTTCTTT. It yields the protein CSVIGFMNTEAFF. The chain employs TRBV29-1 and TRBJ1-1; D not resolved. V was shortened by 5 bases and J by 0 bases, with 10 bases between the two germline ends. The V gene's germline CDR1 is SQVTM and CDR2 ANQGSEA. The CDR3 has 13 residues. The variable domain in full, with the rest retrieved from reference TRBV29-1 and TRBJ1-1, is SAVISQKPSRDICQRGTSLTIQCQVDSQVTMMFWYRQQPGQSLTLIATANQGSEATYESGFVIDKFPISRPNLTFSTLTVSNMSPEDSSIYLCSVIGFMNTEAFFGQGTRLTVV.

This clonotype was recorded at least ten times. The V and J genes are TRBV11-2 and TRBJ2-7; the D call may be TRBD1 or TRBD2 (5 bases each). V lost 5 bases and J 6 bases, leaving 14 bases between the germline ends. Germline V gives CDR1 SGHAT, CDR2 FQNNGV. The CDR3 has 13 amino acids. DNA for the CDR3: TGTGCCAGCAGCCCTCGATGGGGGACCGAGCAGTACTTC. Translation gives CASSPRWGTEQYF. Supplemented by reference TRBV11-2 and TRBJ2-7, the full variable domain reads EAGVAQSPRYKIIEKRQSVAFWCNPISGHATLYWYQQILGQGPKLLIQFQNNGVVDDSQLPKDRFSAERLKGVDSTLKIQPAKLEDSAVYLCASSPRWGTEQYFGPGTRLTVT.

This chain joins TRBV4-1 and TRBJ2-3; D is possibly TRBD1 or TRBD2 (6 bases each). CDR1 and CDR2 from the germline V gene are MGHRA and YSYEKL. The CDR3 covers 18 residues. Trimming removed 0 bases at V and 8 bases at J, with 24 bases between. Here the CDR3 DNA reads TGCGCCAGCAGCCAAGATATCCAGGAGGGGGGACCGGAGGGTACGCAGTATTTT. Its protein is CASSQDIQEGGPEGTQYF.

In its sample, this clonotype was seen many times. V usage is TRBV10-3 and J usage is TRBJ2-7, with D perhaps matching TRBD2 (6 bases). Germline CDR1 is ENHRY and CDR2 is SYGVKD. Trimming pared 3 bases from V and 0 bases from J, leaving 6 bases between. This CDR3 has 13 residues. The CDR3 nucleotides read TGTGCCATCAGTGACGGGAGCTCCTACGAGCAGTACTTC. This sequence encodes CAISDGSSYEQYF.

The table lists this clonotype with many counts. The chain combines TRBV5-1 with TRBJ2-7; 13 nucleotides line up with TRBD2. The V gene end was trimmed by 4 bases and the J gene end by 0 bases; junction bases not matched to a gene: 7. The CDR3 totals 17 residues. Germline CDR1 and CDR2: SGHRS and YFSETQ. CDR3 sequence: CASSPIGTSGVSYEQYF. The CDR3 DNA sequence: TGCGCCAGCAGCCCCATCGGGACTAGCGGGGTCTCCTACGAGCAGTACTTC.

The V and J genes are TRBV12-3 or TRBV12-4 and TRBJ1-1, with D possibly being TRBD1 (5 bases). There are 13 residues in the CDR3. V shed 2 bases and J shed 5 bases, with 9 bases lying between them. This CDR3 reads CASSLSGITEAFF. In DNA, the CDR3 is TGTGCCAGCAGTTTATCAGGGATAACTGAAGCTTTCTTT.

The rearrangement joins TRBV7-9 to TRBJ1-1, with 10 bases identical to TRBD1. Looked up from germline, CDR1 is SEHNR and CDR2 is FQNEAQ (reference sequence). V lost 5 bases to trimming and J lost 4 bases; unmatched junction nucleotides: 7. The CDR3 has 15 amino acids. Here the CDR3 reads CASSHGWTGGTEAFF. The CDR3 DNA reads as TGTGCCAGCAGCCACGGATGGACAGGGGGCACTGAAGCTTTCTTT.

This rearrangement joins TRBV9 to TRBJ2-3; 7 nucleotides match TRBD2. V gave up 4 bases and J gave up 0 bases; unmatched junction bases: 8. CDR3 length equals 16 residues. Germline V CDR1 and CDR2: SGDLS, YYNGEE. CDR3 in amino acids: CASSPRDYTSTDTQYF. The DNA for the CDR3 is TGTGCCAGCAGCCCCCGGGACTACACTAGCACAGATACGCAGTATTTT.

The chain couples TRBV12-3 or TRBV12-4 to TRBJ2-7; D uncertain. This CDR3 has 13 residues. V gave up 3 bases and J gave up 1 base, with 7 bases separating them. DNA for the CDR3: TGTGCCAGCAGTTTCGGTCAGTCCTACGAGCAGTACGTC. As protein: CASSFGQSYEQYV.

In its sample, this clonotype was seen a few times. CDR3 loop: CSGGGSGDYGYTF. CDR3 bases: TGCAGCGGGGGTGGATCGGGGGACTATGGCTACACCTTC. This chain uses TRBV29-1 with TRBJ1-2; tentatively, D is TRBD1 (5 bases). Trimming left V 7 bases short and J 3 bases short, with 15 bases between. Germline-derived CDR1 and CDR2 are SQVTM and ANQGSEA. This CDR3 is built from 13 residues.

The chain uses TRBV4-1 and TRBJ1-5; D is unresolved. Germline V gene lookup returns CDR1 MGHRA and CDR2 YSYEKL. The V and J ends lost 0 bases and 2 bases respectively, with 8 bases between them. The CDR3 loop spans 15 amino acids. CDR3 nucleotide sequence: TGCGCCAGCAGCCAAGATCTGAGAGGCAATCAGCCCCAGCATTTT. Its translation: CASSQDLRGNQPQHF.

This clonotype was observed many times. The rearrangement joins TRBV20-1 to TRBJ2-7, with D uncertain. Germline V gene data show CDR1 as DFQATT and CDR2 as SNEGSKA (reference sequence). V lost 3 bases, J lost 4 bases, and 25 bases lay in between. This CDR3 spans 17 amino acids. CDR3 in amino acids: CSASYPFERVLGYEQYF. The CDR3 DNA reads TGCAGTGCTAGTTACCCCTTTGAGCGAGTTTTAGGGTACGAGCAGTACTTC.

The rearrangement joins TRBV5-1 to TRBJ2-3; TRBD1 agrees at 9 bases. The CDR3 is 16 amino acids. V shed 2 bases and J 2 bases; nucleotides not matched to a gene: 6. CDR1 and CDR2 from the germline V gene are SGHRS and YFSETQ. The CDR3 region is CASSFGTGYDTDTQYF. CDR3 DNA sequence: TGCGCCAGCAGCTTCGGGACAGGGTATGACACAGATACGCAGTATTTT.

This sequence joins TRBV12-3 or TRBV12-4 and TRBJ2-5; 7 bases agree with TRBD2. This CDR3 has 14 amino acids. Trimming cost V 6 bases and J 4 bases; bases outside gene matches: 8. CDR3 in DNA: TGTGCCAGCAGGGGAGCGCCGGGGGGAGAGACCCAGTACTTC. Its protein product is CASRGAPGGETQYF.

There are many counts of this clonotype. The chain recombines TRBV19 with TRBJ1-6; D not resolved. Germline assignment: CDR1 LNHDA and CDR2 SQIVND (reference sequence). V dropped 3 bases and J dropped 11 bases, with 17 bases sitting between them. The CDR3 extends over 15 amino acids. The CDR3 loop is CASSITGRDKAPLHF. DNA for the CDR3: TGTGCCAGTAGTATTACCGGACGCGATAAGGCACCCCTCCACTTT.

This clonotype was observed many times. A junction boundary mismatches the germline segment, possibly from a read error. The rearrangement links TRBV4-1 to TRBJ1-2; D remains ambiguous. The CDR3 contains 13 residues. Germline V gives CDR1 MGHRA, CDR2 YSYEKL. The CDR3 is CASSQVVLYDYTF. The DNA of the CDR3 is TGCGCCAGCAGCCAGGTGGTCCTCTATGACTACACCTTC.

The chain employs TRBV5-5 and TRBJ2-1, with 9 bases lining up with TRBD2. Germline V gene data show CDR1 as SGHKS and CDR2 as YYEKEE (reference sequence). The CDR3 is 11 amino acids. The ends lost 4 bases at V and 14 bases at J; junction bases unmatched: 4. The CDR3 reads CASSIRLAEFF. CDR3 in DNA: TGTGCCAGCAGCATAAGACTAGCGGAGTTCTTC.

The chain couples TRBV6-6 to TRBJ2-7; TRBD1 matches at 7 bases. The CDR3 extends over 13 amino acids. Germline V gives CDR1 MNHNY, CDR2 SVGAGI (reference sequence). V was pared by 0 bases and J by 7 bases, with 3 bases of the junction left unmatched. In DNA, the CDR3 is TGTGCCAGCAGTTACTCGACAGGGCGGGAGCAGTACTTC. Amino acids: CASSYSTGREQYF.

This clonotype was counted many times. The rearrangement joins TRBV20-1 to TRBJ1-1; maybe TRBD1 (6 bases). Trimming stripped 7 bases from V and 4 bases from J, with 13 bases between. CDR1 is DFQATT and CDR2 is SNEGSKA in the germline V gene (reference sequence). The CDR3 totals 12 residues. DNA of the CDR3: TGCAGTGTAAACCCAGGGGTCACTGAAGCTTTCTTT. It encodes CSVNPGVTEAFF.

V is TRBV4-3 and J is TRBJ2-1, with 10 bases aligning to TRBD2. CDR3 length equals 17 residues. Germline V gene lookup returns CDR1 LGHNA and CDR2 YSLEER. V gave up 2 bases and J gave up 4 bases; unmatched junction bases: 8. As DNA, the CDR3 is TGCGCCAGCAGCCAAAACCCACTAGCGGGGTTTTACAATGAGCAGTTCTTC. The encoded protein is CASSQNPLAGFYNEQFF.

The V and J genes are TRBV6-5 and TRBJ1-6, with no clear D. Trimming removed 0 bases from V and 7 bases from J, with 10 bases in between. The length of the CDR3 is 15 residues. Germline lookup yields CDR1 MNHEY and CDR2 SVGAGI. The CDR3 is CASSYSWGENSPLHF. The CDR3 coding sequence is TGTGCCAGCAGTTACTCGTGGGGAGAGAATTCACCCCTCCACTTT.

Here the CDR3 DNA reads TGTGCCAGCAGTCTCCGCCTAGGGGAGCTGTTTTTT. Amino acids: CASSLRLGELFF. The chain has TRBV6-1 and TRBJ2-2; D remains ambiguous. CDR1 MNHNS and CDR2 SASEGT come from the germline V gene. The V gene lost 5 bases and the J gene lost 8 bases, with 9 bases spanning the gap. The CDR3 is made up of 12 amino acids.

In its sample, this clonotype was seen many times. The chain joins TRBV28 to TRBJ1-5, with D maybe TRBD1 (5 bases). The CDR3 is 16 residues long. V lost 2 bases and J lost 7, with 18 bases in between. Per the germline V gene, CDR1 is MDHEN and CDR2 is SYDVKM. For the CDR3, the DNA is TGTGCCAGCAGTTTACTTTCTACAGGCAGGGAACAGCCCCAGCATTTT. This gives the protein CASSLLSTGREQPQHF.

This clonotype has more than one count but fewer than ten. The genes are TRBV20-1 and TRBJ2-3; TRBD2 might be the D (6 bases). Trimming pared 3 bases from V and 0 bases from J, leaving 13 bases between. Germline V lookup: CDR1 DFQATT, CDR2 SNEGSKA (reference sequence). The CDR3 is made up of 15 amino acids. CDR3 region: CSASPGTSSTDTQYF. CDR3 bases: TGCAGTGCTAGTCCCGGGACTTCGAGCACAGATACGCAGTATTTT.

CDR3 sequence (DNA): TGTGCCTGGACCCTACGGCATGAGCAGTTCTTC. Its protein product is CAWTLRHEQFF. The J gene is TRBJ2-1, the V gene TRBV30; D call uncertain. The CDR3 length is 11 residues. Per the germline V gene, CDR1 is GTSNPN and CDR2 is SVGIG (reference sequence). Trimming cost V 4 bases and J 8 bases, with 9 bases left between them.

A few counts support this clonotype. This chain links TRBV7-9 with TRBJ2-3, with a tentative D call TRBD2 (6 bases). With 6 bases removed from V and 1 base from J, the gap between germline ends came to 14 bases. The CDR3 extends over 15 amino acids. Germline V lookup: CDR1 SEHNR, CDR2 FQNEAQ (reference sequence). CDR3 bases: TGTGCCAGCAGACACCCTAGGGAGGGCACAGATACGCAGTATTTT. Translation gives CASRHPREGTDTQYF. Filled out from reference TRBV7-9 and TRBJ2-3, the complete variable domain reads DTGVSQNPRHKITKRGQNVTFRCDPISEHNRLYWYRQTLGQGPEFLTYFQNEAQLEKSRLLSDRFSAERPKGSFSTLEIQRTEQGDSAMYLCASRHPREGTDTQYFGPGTRLTVL.

There are many counts of this clonotype. The DNA for the CDR3 is TGTGCCAGCAGTTTTGTGAGGGTAGGGAGAAACACCATATATTTT. Its translation is CASSFVRVGRNTIYF. The rearrangement links TRBV12-3 or TRBV12-4 to TRBJ1-3; D ambiguous. V lost 3 bases to trimming and J lost 5 bases, with 14 bases between them. CDR3 size: 15 residues.

The sample holds a few counts of this clonotype. CDR3 in DNA: TGTGCCAGCAGTTCGGGGGACCTTCCGCCCCTCCACTTT. Translation: CASSSGDLPPLHF. The V call is TRBV6-5, the J call TRBJ1-6; the D gene is possibly TRBD1 (5 bases). Trimming left V 4 bases short and J 13 bases short, with 14 bases between. The CDR3 is made up of 13 amino acids. CDR1 and CDR2 (germline): MNHEY, SVGAGI.